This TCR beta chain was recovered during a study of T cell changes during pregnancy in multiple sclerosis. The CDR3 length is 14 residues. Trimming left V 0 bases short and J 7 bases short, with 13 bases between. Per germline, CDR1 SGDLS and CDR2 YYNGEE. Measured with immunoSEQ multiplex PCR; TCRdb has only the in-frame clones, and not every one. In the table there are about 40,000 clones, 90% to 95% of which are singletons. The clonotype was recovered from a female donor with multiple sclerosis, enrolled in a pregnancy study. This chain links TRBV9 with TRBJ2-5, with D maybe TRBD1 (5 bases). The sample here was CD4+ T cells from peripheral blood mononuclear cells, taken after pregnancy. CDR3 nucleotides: TGTGCCAGCAGCGTAGGGGCAGGGCCCGGGACCCAGTACTTC. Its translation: CASSVGAGPGTQYF.